This is a list of T cell receptor beta chains from one sample in a study of T-cell memory formation after mild COVID-19. TCRdb re-called the 5' RACE reads with MiXCR, one entry per CDR3 protein. In the table there are more than 25,000 distinct CDR3 sequences, more than 15% of which are singletons. Sequencing was performed on PBMCs or a T cell subset sorted from them (not recorded which). Receptor source: an adult who had mild COVID-19 (a few samples of this study predate the infection). Cell type and time point are not known. Each CDR3 is given with its conserved first and last residue. The D gene is left open where the match is weak. Clone size is not always given. Where it is, it says once, few, many or a class for expanded clones.

J	D	size	V	CDR3	DNA
TRBJ2-1	-	many	TRBV20-1	CSATIHNEQFF	TGCAGTGCCACCATACACAATGAGCAGTTCTTC
TRBJ2-7	-	few	TRBV7-2	CASSSGRDSDYEQYF	TGTGCCAGCAGCAGCGGTCGGGACTCAGACTACGAGCAGTACTTC
TRBJ2-5	TRBD2	many	TRBV15	CATSRDRVAGVGETQYF	TGTGCCACCAGCAGAGATCGAGTAGCGGGAGTGGGAGAGACCCAGTACTTC
TRBJ2-1	-	many	TRBV3-1	CASTPGYLKDNEQFF	TGTGCCAGCACCCCGGGGTACCTGAAAGACAATGAGCAGTTCTTC
TRBJ2-5	TRBD1	many	TRBV20-1	CSAKRGTGQETQYF	TGCAGTGCTAAGAGGGGGACAGGACAAGAGACCCAGTACTTC
TRBJ1-5	-	few	TRBV13	CASRQGSQPQHF	TGTGCCAGCAGACAGGGAAGTCAGCCCCAGCATTTT
TRBJ1-2	TRBD1	few	TRBV7-2	CASSHDRVNGYTF	TGTGCCAGCAGCCATGACAGGGTTAATGGCTACACCTTC
TRBJ2-6	-	-	TRBV7-2	CASSPKISGANVLTF	TGTGCCAGCAGCCCCAAGATCTCTGGGGCCAACGTCCTGACTTTC
TRBJ2-3	TRBD2	many	TRBV20-1	CSARDEVLAGGLDTQYF	TGCAGTGCTAGAGATGAAGTATTGGCGGGGGGTCTGGATACGCAGTATTTT
TRBJ2-5	-	many	TRBV5-5	CASSPTGTRTGETQYF	TGTGCCAGCAGCCCCACCGGGACTAGGACAGGAGAGACCCAGTACTTC
TRBJ2-3	TRBD2	many	TRBV15	CATSRVVAGGTDTQYF	TGTGCCACCAGCAGAGTGGTAGCGGGGGGGACAGATACGCAGTATTTT
TRBJ2-7	TRBD1	many	TRBV6-5	CASRSGQGSYEQYF	TGTGCCAGCAGGTCGGGACAGGGGTCCTACGAGCAGTACTTC
TRBJ1-5	-	many	TRBV12-3/TRBV12-4	CASRGTGNQPQHF	TGTGCCAGCAGAGGGACGGGGAATCAGCCCCAGCATTTT
TRBJ2-5	-	many	TRBV21-1	CASSKRLFYQETQYF	TGTGCCAGCAGCAAAAGGCTCTTTTACCAAGAGACCCAGTACTTC
TRBJ2-1	-	many	TRBV25-1	CASSEYPTVHEQFF	TGTGCCAGCAGTGAATATCCCACTGTGCATGAGCAGTTCTTC
TRBJ1-1	-	few	TRBV7-2	CASSLWGGSNTEAFF	TGTGCCAGCAGCTTATGGGGAGGAAGCAACACTGAAGCTTTCTTT
TRBJ2-4	TRBD2	-	TRBV2	CASSSTSGENIQYF	TGTGCCAGCAGTTCGACTAGCGGGGAAAACATTCAGTACTTC
TRBJ2-5	TRBD2	many	TRBV14	CASSQGDAGGPRETQYF	TGTGCCAGCAGCCAAGGAGATGCGGGAGGGCCTAGGGAGACCCAGTACTTC